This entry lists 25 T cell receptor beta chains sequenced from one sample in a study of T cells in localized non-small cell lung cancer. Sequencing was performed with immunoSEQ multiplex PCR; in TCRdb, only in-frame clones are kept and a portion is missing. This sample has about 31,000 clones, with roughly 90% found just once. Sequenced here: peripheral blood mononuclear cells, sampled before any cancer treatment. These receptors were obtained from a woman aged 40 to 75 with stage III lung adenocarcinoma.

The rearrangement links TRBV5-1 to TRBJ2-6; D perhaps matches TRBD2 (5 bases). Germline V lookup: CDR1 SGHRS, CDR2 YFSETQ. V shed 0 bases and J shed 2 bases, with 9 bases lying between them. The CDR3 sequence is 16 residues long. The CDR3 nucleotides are TGCGCCAGCAGCTTGGCGGCGGGTGCTGGGGCCAACGTCCTGACTTTC. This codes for CASSLAAGAGANVLTF.

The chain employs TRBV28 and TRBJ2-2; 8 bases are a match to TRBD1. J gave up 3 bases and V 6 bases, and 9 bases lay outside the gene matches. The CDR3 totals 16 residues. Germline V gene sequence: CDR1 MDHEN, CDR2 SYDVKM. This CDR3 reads CASSPPGTGDTGELFF. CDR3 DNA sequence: TGTGCCAGCAGCCCCCCCGGGACAGGCGACACCGGGGAGCTGTTTTTT.

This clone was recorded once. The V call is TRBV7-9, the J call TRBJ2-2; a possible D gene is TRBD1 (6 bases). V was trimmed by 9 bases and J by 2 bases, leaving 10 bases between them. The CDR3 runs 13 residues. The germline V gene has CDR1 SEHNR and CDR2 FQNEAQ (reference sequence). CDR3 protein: CARGAENTGELFF. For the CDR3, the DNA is TGTGCCAGGGGGGCAGAAAACACCGGGGAGCTGTTTTTT.

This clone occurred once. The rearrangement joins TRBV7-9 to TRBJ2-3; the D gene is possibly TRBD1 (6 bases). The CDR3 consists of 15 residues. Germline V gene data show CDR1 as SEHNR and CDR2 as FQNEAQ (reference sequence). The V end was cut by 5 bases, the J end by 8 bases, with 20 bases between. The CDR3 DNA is TGTGCCAGCAGCCTCCGGGACATACCACCTTCTACGCAGTATTTT. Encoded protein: CASSLRDIPPSTQYF.

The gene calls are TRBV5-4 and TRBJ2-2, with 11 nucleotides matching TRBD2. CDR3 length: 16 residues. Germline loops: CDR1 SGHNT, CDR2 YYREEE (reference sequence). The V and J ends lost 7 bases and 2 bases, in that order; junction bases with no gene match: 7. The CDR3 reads CASGLLAGGNTGELFF. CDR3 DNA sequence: TGTGCCAGCGGCCTGCTAGCGGGAGGTAACACCGGGGAGCTGTTTTTT.

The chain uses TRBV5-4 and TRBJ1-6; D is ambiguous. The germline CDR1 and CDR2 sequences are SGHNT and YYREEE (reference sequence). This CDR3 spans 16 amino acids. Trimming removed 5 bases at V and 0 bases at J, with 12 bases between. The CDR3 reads CASREWGSSYNSPLHF. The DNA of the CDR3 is TGTGCCAGCAGGGAATGGGGAAGCTCCTATAATTCACCCCTCCACTTT.

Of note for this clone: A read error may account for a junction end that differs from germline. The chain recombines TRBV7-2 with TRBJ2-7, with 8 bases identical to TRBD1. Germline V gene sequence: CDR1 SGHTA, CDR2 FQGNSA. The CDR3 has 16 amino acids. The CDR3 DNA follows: TGTGCCAGCAGCGTAGCCCCAGGACAGGGTATCTACGAGCAGTACTTC. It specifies CASSVAPGQGIYEQYF.

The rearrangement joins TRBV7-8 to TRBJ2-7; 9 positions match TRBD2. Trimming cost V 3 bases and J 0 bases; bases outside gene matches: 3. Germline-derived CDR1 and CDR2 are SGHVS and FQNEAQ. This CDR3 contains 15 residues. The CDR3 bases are TGTGCCAGCAGCTTTAGCGGGGGTAGCTCCTACGAGCAGTACTTC. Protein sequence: CASSFSGGSSYEQYF.

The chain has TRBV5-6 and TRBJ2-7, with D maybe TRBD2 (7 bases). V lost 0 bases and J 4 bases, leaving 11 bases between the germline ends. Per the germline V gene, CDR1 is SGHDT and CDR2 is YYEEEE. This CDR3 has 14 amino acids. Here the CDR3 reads CASSLDGGAYEQYF. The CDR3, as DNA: TGTGCCAGCAGCTTGGATGGGGGGGCTTACGAGCAGTACTTC.

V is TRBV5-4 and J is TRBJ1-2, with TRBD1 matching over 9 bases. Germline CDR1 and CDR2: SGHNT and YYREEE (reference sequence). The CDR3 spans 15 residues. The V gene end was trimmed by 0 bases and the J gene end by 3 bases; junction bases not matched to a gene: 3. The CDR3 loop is CASSLDRGPDYGYTF. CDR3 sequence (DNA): TGTGCCAGCAGCTTGGACAGGGGGCCGGACTATGGCTACACCTTC. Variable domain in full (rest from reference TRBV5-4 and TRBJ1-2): ETGVTQSPTHLIKTRGQQVTLRCSSQSGHNTVSWYQQALGQGPQFIFQYYREEENGRGNFPPRFSGLQFPNYSSELNVNALELDDSALYLCASSLDRGPDYGYTFGSGTRLTVV.

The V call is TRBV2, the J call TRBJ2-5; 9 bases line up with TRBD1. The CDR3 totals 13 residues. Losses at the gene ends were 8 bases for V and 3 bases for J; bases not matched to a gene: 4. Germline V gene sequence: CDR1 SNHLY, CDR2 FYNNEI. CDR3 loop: CASGGDREETQYF. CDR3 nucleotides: TGTGCCAGCGGAGGGGACAGGGAAGAGACCCAGTACTTC. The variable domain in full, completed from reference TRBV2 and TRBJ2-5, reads EPEVTQTPSHQVTQMGQEVILRCVPISNHLYFYWYRQILGQKVEFLVSFYNNEISEKSEIFDDQFSVERPDGSNFTLKIRSTKLEDSAMYFCASGGDREETQYFGPGTRLLVL.

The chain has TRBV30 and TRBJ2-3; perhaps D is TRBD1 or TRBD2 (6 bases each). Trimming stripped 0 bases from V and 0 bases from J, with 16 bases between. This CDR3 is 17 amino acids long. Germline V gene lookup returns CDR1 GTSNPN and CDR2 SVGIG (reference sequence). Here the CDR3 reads CAWSVGGGHPSTDTQYF. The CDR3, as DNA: TGTGCCTGGAGTGTCGGAGGGGGGCATCCTAGCACAGATACGCAGTATTTT.

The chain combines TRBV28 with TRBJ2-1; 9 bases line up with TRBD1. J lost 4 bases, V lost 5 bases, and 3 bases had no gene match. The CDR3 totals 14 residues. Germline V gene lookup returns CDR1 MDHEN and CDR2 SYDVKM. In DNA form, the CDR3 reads TGTGCCAGCAGTCTAGACAGGGGGTACAATGAGCAGTTCTTC. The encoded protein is CASSLDRGYNEQFF.

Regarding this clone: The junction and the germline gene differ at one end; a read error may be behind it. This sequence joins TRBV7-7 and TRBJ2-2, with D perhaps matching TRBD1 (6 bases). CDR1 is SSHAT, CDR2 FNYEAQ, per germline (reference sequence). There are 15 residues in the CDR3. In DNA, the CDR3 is TGTGCTAGCAGCCCGGTCAGGGGTGGCACCGGGGAGCTGTTTTTT. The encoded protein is CASSPVRGGTGELFF.

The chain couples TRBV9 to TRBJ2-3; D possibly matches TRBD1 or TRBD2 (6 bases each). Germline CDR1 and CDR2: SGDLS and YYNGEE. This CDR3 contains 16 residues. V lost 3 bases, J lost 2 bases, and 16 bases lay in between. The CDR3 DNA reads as TGTGCCAGCAGCGACTACGGGGGCGGATTCACAGATACGCAGTATTTT. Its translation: CASSDYGGGFTDTQYF.

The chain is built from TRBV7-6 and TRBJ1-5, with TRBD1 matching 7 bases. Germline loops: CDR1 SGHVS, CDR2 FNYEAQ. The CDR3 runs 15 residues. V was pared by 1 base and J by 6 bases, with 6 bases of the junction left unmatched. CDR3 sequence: CASSLVPGTAQPQHF. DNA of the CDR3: TGTGCCAGCAGCTTAGTCCCGGGGACAGCTCAGCCCCAGCATTTT.

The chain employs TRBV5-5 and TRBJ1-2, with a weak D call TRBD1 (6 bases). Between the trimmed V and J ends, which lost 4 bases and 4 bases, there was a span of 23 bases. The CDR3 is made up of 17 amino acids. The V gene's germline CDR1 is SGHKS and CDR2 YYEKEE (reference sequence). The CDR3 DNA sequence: TGTGCCAGCAGCCGTATGATTCACCCGGGACAAATCTATGGCTACACCTTC. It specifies CASSRMIHPGQIYGYTF.

CDR3 residues: CASHGLGETQYF. CDR3 DNA: TGTGCCAGCCATGGCCTGGGAGAGACCCAGTACTTC. The chain couples TRBV2 to TRBJ2-5; D is unclear. The CDR3 totals 12 residues. Trimming stripped 8 bases from V and 4 bases from J, with 11 bases between. Germline-derived CDR1 and CDR2 are SNHLY and FYNNEI.

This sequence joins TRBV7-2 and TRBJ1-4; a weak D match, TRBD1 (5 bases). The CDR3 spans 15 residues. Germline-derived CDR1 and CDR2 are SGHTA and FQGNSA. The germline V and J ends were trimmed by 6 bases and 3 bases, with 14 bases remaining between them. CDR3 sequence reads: CASSQSPGPNEKLFF. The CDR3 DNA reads TGTGCCAGCAGTCAAAGTCCGGGGCCTAATGAAAAACTGTTTTTT.

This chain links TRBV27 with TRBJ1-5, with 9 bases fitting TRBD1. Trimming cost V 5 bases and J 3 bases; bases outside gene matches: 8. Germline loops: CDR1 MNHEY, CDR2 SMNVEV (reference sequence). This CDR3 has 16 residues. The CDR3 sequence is CASSPADRGANQPQHF. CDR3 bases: TGTGCCAGCAGTCCAGCCGACAGGGGGGCCAATCAGCCCCAGCATTTT.

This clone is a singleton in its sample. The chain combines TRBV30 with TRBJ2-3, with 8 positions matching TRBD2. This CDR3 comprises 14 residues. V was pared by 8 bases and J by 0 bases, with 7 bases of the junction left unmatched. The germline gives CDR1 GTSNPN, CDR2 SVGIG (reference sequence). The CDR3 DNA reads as TGTGCCCGCGGGGGGCCCTCGAGCACAGATACGCAGTATTTT. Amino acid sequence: CARGGPSSTDTQYF.

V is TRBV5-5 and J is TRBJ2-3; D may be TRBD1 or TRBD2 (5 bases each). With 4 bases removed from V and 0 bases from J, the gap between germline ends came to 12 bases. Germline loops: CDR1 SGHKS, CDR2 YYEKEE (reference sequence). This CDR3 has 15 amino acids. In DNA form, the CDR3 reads TGTGCCAGCAGCGGCCGGGACCCTAGCACAGATACGCAGTATTTT. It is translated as CASSGRDPSTDTQYF. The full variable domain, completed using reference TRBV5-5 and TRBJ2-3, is DAGVTQSPTHLIKTRGQQVTLRCSPISGHKSVSWYQQVLGQGPQFIFQYYEKEERGRGNFPDRFSARQFPNYSSELNVNALLLGDSALYLCASSGRDPSTDTQYFGPGTRLTVL.

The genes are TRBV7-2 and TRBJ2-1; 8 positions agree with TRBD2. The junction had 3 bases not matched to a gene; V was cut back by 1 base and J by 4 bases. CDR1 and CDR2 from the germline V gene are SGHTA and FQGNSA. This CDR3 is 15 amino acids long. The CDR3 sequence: CASSLGIAGYNEQFF. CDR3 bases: TGTGCCAGCAGCTTAGGGATAGCGGGATACAATGAGCAGTTCTTC.

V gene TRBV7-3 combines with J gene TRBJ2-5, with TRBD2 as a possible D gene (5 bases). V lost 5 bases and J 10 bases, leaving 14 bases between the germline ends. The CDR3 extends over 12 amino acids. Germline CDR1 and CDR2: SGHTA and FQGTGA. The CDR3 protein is CASSLEGGGQYF. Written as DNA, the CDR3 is TGTGCCAGCAGCCTAGAGGGCGGTGGCCAGTACTTC.

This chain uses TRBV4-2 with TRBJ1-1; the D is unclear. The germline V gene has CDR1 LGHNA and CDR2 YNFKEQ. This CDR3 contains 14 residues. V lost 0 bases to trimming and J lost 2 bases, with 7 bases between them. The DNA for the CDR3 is TGTGCCAGCAGCCAAGATCCGAGAAACACTGAAGCTTTCTTT. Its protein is CASSQDPRNTEAFF.